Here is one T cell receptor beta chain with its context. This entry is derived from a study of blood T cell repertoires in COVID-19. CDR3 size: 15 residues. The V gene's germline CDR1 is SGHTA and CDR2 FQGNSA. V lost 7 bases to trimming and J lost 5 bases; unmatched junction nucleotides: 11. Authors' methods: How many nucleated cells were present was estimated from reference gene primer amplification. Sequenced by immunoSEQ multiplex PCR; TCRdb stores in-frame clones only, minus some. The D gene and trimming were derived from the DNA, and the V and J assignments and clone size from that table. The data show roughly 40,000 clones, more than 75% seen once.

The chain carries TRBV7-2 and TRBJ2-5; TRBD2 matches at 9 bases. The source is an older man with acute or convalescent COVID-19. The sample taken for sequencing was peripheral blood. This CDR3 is CASKQGGGAEETQYF. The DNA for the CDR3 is TGTGCCAGCAAGCAGGGCGGGGGGGCGGAGGAGACCCAGTACTTC.